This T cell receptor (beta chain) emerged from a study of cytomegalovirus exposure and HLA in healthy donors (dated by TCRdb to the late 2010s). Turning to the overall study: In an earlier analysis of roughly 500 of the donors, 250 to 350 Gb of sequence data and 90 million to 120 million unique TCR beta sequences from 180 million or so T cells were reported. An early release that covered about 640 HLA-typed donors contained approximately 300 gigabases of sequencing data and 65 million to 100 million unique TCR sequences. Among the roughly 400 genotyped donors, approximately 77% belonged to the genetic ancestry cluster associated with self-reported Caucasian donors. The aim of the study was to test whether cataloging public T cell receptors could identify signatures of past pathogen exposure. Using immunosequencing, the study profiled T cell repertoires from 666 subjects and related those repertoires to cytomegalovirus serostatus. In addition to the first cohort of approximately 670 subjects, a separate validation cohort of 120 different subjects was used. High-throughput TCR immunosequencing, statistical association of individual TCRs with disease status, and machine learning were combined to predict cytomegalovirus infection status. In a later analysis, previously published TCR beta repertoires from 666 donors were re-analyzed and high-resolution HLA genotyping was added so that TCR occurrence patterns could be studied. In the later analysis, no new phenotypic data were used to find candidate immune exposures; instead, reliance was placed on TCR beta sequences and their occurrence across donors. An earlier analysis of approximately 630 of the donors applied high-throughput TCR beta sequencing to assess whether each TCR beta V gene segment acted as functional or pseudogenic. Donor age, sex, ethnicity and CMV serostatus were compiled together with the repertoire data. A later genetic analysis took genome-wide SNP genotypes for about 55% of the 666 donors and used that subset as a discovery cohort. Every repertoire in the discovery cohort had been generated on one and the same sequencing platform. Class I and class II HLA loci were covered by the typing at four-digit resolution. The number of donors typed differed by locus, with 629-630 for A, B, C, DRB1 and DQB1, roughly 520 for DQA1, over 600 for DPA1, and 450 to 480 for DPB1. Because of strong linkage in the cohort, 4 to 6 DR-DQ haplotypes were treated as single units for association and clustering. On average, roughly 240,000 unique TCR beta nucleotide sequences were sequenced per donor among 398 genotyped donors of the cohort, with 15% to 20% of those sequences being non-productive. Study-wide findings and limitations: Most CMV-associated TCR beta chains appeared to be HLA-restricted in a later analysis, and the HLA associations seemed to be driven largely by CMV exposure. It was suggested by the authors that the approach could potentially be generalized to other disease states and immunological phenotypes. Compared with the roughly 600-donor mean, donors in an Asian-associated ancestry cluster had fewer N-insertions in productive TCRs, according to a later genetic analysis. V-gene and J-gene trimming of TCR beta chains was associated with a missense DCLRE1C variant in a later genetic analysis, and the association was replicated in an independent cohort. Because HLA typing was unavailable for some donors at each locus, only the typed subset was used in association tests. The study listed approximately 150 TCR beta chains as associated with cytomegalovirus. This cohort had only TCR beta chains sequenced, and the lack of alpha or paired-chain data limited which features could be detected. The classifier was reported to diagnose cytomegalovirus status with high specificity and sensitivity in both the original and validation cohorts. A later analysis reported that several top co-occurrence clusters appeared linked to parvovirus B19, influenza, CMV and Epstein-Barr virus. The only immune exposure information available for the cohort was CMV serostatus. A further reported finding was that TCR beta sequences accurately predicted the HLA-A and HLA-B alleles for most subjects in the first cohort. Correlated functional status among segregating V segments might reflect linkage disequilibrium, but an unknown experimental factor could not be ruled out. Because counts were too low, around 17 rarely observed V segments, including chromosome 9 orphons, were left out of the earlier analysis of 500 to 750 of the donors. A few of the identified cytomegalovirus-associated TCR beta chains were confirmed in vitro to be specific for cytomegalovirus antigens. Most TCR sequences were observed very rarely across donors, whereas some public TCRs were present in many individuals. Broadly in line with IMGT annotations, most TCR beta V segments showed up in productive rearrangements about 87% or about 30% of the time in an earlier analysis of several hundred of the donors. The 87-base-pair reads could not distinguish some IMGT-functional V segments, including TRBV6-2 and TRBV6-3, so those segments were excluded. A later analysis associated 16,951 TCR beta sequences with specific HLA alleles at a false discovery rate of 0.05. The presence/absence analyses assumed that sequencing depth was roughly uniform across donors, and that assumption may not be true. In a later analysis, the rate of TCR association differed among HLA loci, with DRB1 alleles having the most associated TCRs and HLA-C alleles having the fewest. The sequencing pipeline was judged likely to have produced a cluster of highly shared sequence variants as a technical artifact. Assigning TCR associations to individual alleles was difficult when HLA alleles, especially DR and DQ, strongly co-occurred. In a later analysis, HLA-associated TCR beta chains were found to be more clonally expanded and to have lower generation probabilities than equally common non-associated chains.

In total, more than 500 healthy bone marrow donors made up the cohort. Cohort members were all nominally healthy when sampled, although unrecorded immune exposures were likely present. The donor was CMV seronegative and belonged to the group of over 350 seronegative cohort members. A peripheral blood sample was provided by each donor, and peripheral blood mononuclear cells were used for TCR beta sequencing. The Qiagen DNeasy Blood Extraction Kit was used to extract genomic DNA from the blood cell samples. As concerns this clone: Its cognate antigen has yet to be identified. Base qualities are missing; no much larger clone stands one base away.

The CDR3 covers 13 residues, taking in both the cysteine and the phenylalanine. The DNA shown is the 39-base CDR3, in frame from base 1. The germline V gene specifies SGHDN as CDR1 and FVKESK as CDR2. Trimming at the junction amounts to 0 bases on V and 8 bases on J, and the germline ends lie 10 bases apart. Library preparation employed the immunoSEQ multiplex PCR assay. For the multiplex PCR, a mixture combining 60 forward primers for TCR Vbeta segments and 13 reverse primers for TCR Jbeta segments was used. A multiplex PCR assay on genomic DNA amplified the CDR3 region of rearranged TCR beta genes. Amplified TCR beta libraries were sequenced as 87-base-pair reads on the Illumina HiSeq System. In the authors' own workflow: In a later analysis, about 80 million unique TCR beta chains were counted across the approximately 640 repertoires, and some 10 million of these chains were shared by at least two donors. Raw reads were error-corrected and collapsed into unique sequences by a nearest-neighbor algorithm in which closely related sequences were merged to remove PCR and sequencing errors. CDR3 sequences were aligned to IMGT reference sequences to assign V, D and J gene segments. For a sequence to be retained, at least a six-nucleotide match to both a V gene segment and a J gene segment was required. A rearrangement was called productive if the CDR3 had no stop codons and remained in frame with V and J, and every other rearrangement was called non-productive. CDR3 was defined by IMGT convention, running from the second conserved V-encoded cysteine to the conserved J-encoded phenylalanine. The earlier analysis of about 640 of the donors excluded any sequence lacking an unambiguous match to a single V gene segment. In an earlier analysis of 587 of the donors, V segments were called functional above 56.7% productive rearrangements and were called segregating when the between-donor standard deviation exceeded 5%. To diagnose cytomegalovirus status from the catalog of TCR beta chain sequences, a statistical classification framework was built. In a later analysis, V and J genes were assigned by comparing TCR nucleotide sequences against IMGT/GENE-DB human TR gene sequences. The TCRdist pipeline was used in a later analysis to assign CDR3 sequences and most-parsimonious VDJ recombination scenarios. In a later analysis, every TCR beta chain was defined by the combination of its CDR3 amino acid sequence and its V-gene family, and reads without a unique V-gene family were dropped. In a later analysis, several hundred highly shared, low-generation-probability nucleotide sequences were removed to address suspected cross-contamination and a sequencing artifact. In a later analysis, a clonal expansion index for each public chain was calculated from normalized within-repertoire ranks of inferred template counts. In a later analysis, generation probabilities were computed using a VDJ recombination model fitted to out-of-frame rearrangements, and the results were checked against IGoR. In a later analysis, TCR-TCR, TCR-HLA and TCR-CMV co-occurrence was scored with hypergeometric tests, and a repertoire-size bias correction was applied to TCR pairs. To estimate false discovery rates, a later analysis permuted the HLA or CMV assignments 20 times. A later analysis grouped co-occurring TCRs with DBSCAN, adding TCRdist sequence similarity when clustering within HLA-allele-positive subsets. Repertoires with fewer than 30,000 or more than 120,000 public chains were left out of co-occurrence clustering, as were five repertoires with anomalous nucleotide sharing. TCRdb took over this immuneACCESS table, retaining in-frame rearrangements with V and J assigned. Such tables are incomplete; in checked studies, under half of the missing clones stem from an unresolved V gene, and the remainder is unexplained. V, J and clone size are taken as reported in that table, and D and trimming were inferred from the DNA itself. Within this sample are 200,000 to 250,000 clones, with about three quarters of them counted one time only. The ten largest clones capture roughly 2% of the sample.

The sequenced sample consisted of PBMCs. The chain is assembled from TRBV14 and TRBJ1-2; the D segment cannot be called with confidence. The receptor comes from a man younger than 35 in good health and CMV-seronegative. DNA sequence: TGTGCCAGCAGCCAAGATCTGGGCAAGGGCTACACCTTC. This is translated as CASSQDLGKGYTF.